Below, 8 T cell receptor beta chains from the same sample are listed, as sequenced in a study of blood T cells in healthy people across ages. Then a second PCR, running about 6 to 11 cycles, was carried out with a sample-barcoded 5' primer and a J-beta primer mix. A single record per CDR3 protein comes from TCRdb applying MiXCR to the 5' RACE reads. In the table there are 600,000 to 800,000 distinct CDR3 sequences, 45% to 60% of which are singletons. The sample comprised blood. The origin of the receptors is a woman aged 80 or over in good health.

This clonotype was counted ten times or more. The CDR3 spells CASSRGRDGIAAKNIQYF. In DNA, the CDR3 is TGCGCCAGCAGTCGGGGAAGGGATGGGATTGCGGCCAAAAACATTCAGTACTTC. The chain is built from TRBV5-1 and TRBJ2-4; D might be TRBD2 (5 bases). The CDR3 runs 18 residues. V lost 5 bases and J 1 base, leaving 22 bases between the germline ends. CDR1 and CDR2 (germline): SGHRS, YFSETQ.

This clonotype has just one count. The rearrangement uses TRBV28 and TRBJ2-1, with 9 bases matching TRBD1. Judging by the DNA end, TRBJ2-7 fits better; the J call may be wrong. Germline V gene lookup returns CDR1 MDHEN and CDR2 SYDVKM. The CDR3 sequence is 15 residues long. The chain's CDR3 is CASSPAGTGRCEQYF. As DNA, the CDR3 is TGTGCCAGCAGTCCCGCCGGGACAGGGCGGTGCGAGCAGTACTTC.

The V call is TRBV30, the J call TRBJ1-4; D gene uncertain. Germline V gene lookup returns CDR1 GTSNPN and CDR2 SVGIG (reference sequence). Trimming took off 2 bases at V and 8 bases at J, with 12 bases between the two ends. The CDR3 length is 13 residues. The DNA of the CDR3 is TGTGCCTGGAGTAGTAGGGTACACGAAAAACTGTTTTTT. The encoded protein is CAWSSRVHEKLFF.

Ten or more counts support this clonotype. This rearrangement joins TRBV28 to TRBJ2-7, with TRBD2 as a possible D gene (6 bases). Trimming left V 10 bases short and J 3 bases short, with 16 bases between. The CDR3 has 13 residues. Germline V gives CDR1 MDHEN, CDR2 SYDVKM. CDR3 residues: CATRGPGFYEQYF. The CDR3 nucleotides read TGTGCCACGCGGGGCCCCGGATTCTACGAGCAGTACTTC. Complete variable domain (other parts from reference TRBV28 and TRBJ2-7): DVKVTQSSRYLVKRTGEKVFLECVQDMDHENMFWYRQDPGLGLRLIYFSYDVKMKEKGDIPEGYSVSREKKERFSLILESASTNQTSMYLCATRGPGFYEQYFGPGTRLTVT.

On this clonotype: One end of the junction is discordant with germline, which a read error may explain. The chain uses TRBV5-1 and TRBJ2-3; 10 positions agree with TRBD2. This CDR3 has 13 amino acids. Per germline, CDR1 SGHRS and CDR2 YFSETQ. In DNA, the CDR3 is TGCGCCTCAGGACTAGCGGACACAGAGACGCAGTATTTT. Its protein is CASGLADTETQYF.

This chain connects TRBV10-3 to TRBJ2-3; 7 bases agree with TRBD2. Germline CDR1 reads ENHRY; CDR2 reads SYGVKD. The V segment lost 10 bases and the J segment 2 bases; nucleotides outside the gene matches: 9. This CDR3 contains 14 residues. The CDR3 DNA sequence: TGTGCCACGGTCTCCGGGGGGATCACAGATACGCAGTATTTT. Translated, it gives CATVSGGITDTQYF.

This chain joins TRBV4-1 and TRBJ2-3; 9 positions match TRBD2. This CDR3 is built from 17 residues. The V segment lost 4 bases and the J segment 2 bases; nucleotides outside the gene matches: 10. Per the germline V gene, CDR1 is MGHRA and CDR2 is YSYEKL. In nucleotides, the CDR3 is TGCGCCAGCAGCCTCCTCCGGACTAGCGAAATCACAGATACGCAGTATTTT. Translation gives CASSLLRTSEITDTQYF.

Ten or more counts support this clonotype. This CDR3 is CSARRESTTNEKLFF. CDR3 nucleotides: TGCAGCGCGCGACGAGAAAGTACAACTAATGAAAAACTGTTTTTT. The chain has TRBV29-1 and TRBJ1-4; no clear D gene. Germline V gene lookup returns CDR1 SQVTM and CDR2 ANQGSEA. The CDR3 is 15 residues long. Trimming left V 7 bases short and J 0 bases short, with 15 bases between.